Below, one T cell receptor beta chain is given with its context. The data were taken from a study of radiotherapy plus CTLA-4 blockade in lung cancer. Produced via immunoSEQ multiplex PCR; TCRdb's table is partial and in-frame only. The sample comprises around 100,000 clones, about 80% of which are singletons, and about 3.5% rests with the top ten. The germline CDR1 and CDR2 sequences are MGHDK and SYGVNS. The CDR3 spans 15 residues. V shed 7 bases, J shed 2 bases, and the junction held 9 bases outside the gene matches. The receptor was isolated from a human donor with non-small cell lung cancer that progressed on radiotherapy plus ipilimumab. Some clones in this sample may be carry-over from other donors' samples. The chain carries TRBV25-1 and TRBJ2-7, with 9 bases lining up with TRBD1. The starting material was peripheral blood, obtained from a patient treated with radiotherapy plus ipilimumab. The CDR3 loop is CASTAGTGIPYEQYF. Written as DNA, the CDR3 is TGTGCCAGCACCGCCGGGACAGGGATTCCCTACGAGCAGTACTTC.